These 31 T cell receptor beta chains share one sample of origin, sequenced in a study of spatial heterogeneity in lung cancer. Study findings and constraints: Expanded alpha and beta TCR counts within tumors tracked tumor mutation counts.

Regarding time point: sample taken at primary tumor resection. No antigen is known for these receptors. TCRdb reanalysed the 5' RACE reads using MiXCR and keeps one entry per CDR3 protein. The top ten hold around 17% of the sample, which has approximately 15,000 distinct CDR3 sequences, about 4.5% seen once. The source material was lung tumor tissue, sampled at surgery. These TCRs come from a female donor with early-stage non-small cell lung cancer.

This clonotype was counted at least ten times. This chain uses TRBV10-3 with TRBJ2-7; D ambiguous. Trimming left V 0 bases short and J 1 base short, with 4 bases between. Germline CDR1 reads ENHRY; CDR2 reads SYGVKD. This CDR3 is built from 13 residues. The CDR3, as DNA: TGTGCCATCAGTGAGTCCGGGTCCTACGAGCAGTACTTC. As protein: CAISESGSYEQYF.

In this sample, this clonotype turned up a few times. The chain couples TRBV6-5 to TRBJ2-3; D not resolved. Trimming took off 2 bases at V and 1 base at J, with 4 bases between the two ends. Germline values: CDR1 MNHEY, CDR2 SVGAGI. The CDR3 extends over 13 amino acids. The CDR3 here is CASSYGGTDTQYF. For the CDR3, the DNA is TGTGCCAGCAGTTACGGTGGCACAGATACGCAGTATTTT.

As for this clonotype: This may come from a read error, since a much larger clone is one base off. The chain carries TRBV5-1 and TRBJ2-1; TRBD2 is a possible D gene (5 bases). The J call is doubtful: the DNA matches TRBJ2-7 better. From germline, CDR1 is SGHRS and CDR2 YFSETQ. The CDR3 sequence is 15 residues long. The CDR3 coding sequence is TGCGCCAGCAGCTTTGGGGAGAGCTCCTACAATGAGCAGTACTTC. Translating gives CASSFGESSYNEQYF.

In its sample, this clonotype was seen many times. The chain recombines TRBV3-1 with TRBJ2-7; the match to TRBD1 covers 10 bases. The CDR3 is 13 amino acids. CDR1 is LGHDT, CDR2 YNNKEL, per germline (reference sequence). Losses at the gene ends were 5 bases for V and 4 bases for J; bases not matched to a gene: 2. The CDR3 DNA reads as TGTGCCAGCAGCGGGACAGGGGTTTACGAGCAGTACTTC. Encoded protein: CASSGTGVYEQYF.

This clonotype was found many times. The genes are TRBV12-3 or TRBV12-4 and TRBJ1-5; 8 bases are a match to TRBD1. J was trimmed by 3 bases and V by 3 bases; bases with no gene match: 4. This CDR3 contains 15 residues. The CDR3 bases are TGTGCCAGCAGTTTTCGGCAGGGGGCCAATCAGCCCCAGCATTTT. Protein sequence: CASSFRQGANQPQHF.

This clonotype was found many times. The chain combines TRBV14 with TRBJ2-5; 7 nucleotides align to TRBD1. Germline V gene data show CDR1 as SGHDN and CDR2 as FVKESK. The J segment lost 2 bases and the V segment lost 2 bases, leaving 5 bases of the junction unmatched. There are 15 residues in the CDR3. The CDR3 DNA reads as TGTGCCAGCAGCCAATCCTGGGACAGACAAGAGACCCAGTACTTC. Residues: CASSQSWDRQETQYF.

This clonotype was seen more than once but under ten times. The genes are TRBV6-2 or TRBV6-3 and TRBJ2-1; D is ambiguous. The V gene's germline CDR1 is MNHEY and CDR2 SVGEGT. The CDR3 is made up of 10 amino acids. Trimming pared 6 bases from V and 7 bases from J, leaving 4 bases between. The CDR3 DNA reads as TGTGCCAGCAGGGGGAATGAGCAGTTCTTC. Its translation: CASRGNEQFF.

For this clonotype: Its ends do not fully match the called genes, so a read error is possible. The chain is built from TRBV5-1 and TRBJ1-5, with D perhaps TRBD1 (6 bases). There are 15 residues in the CDR3. CDR1 is SGHRS, CDR2 YFSETQ, per germline. The CDR3 bases are TGCGCCAGCAGCTTCTCAGGGGATAGCAAACAGCCCCAGCATTTT. Residues: CASSFSGDSKQPQHF.

Judged by abundance, this clonotype is medium-sized. The chain employs TRBV29-1 and TRBJ1-4; TRBD1 aligns across 7 bases. V dropped 6 bases and J dropped 8; count of bases not matched to a gene: 12. In germline, CDR1 is SQVTM, CDR2 ANQGSEA. This CDR3 is built from 14 residues. CDR3 sequence reads: CSVKMEGAREKLFF. Written as DNA, the CDR3 is TGCAGCGTGAAAATGGAGGGGGCGCGAGAAAAACTGTTTTTT.

Many counts were recorded for this clonotype. The chain has TRBV10-2 and TRBJ2-6; 7 positions match TRBD2. Per the germline V gene, CDR1 is WSHSY and CDR2 is SAAADI. V shed 4 bases and J 4 bases; nucleotides not matched to a gene: 16. CDR3 length equals 19 residues. This CDR3 is CASSGSGGTKERGANVLTF. CDR3 nucleotide sequence: TGCGCCAGCAGTGGGTCCGGGGGGACTAAAGAGCGCGGGGCCAACGTCCTGACTTTC.

There are many counts of this clonotype. The V and J genes are TRBV7-9 and TRBJ2-7; no clear D gene. The CDR3 consists of 14 residues. Germline values: CDR1 SEHNR, CDR2 FQNEAQ (reference sequence). The germline V and J ends were trimmed by 1 base and 4 bases, with 11 bases remaining between them. The chain's CDR3 is CASSLVAGDYEQYF. The DNA of the CDR3 is TGTGCCAGCAGCTTAGTGGCCGGAGATTACGAGCAGTACTTC.

This clonotype was seen a few times. The chain couples TRBV2 to TRBJ2-1; D unresolved. Germline lookup yields CDR1 SNHLY and CDR2 FYNNEI. CDR3 size: 13 residues. The V end was cut by 11 bases, the J end by 5 bases, with 16 bases between. CDR3 in amino acids: CAQSRKTNNEQFF. As DNA, the CDR3 is TGTGCCCAGTCCAGGAAAACGAACAATGAGCAGTTCTTC.

This clonotype was found many times. The gene calls are TRBV7-2 and TRBJ2-3; D is uncertain. The V and J ends lost 5 bases and 0 bases respectively, with 6 bases between them. In germline, CDR1 is SGHTA, CDR2 FQGNSA. This CDR3 spans 13 amino acids. CDR3 in amino acids: CASSRSSTDTQYF. CDR3 in DNA: TGTGCCAGCAGCAGAAGTAGCACAGATACGCAGTATTTT.

This clonotype was recorded at least ten times. This rearrangement joins TRBV2 to TRBJ2-5; D is perhaps TRBD1 (6 bases). The CDR3 consists of 12 residues. The V end was cut by 9 bases, the J end by 4 bases, with 12 bases between. Germline-derived CDR1 and CDR2 are SNHLY and FYNNEI. The CDR3 DNA reads as TGTGCCAGTAAAATCAGGGGAGAGACCCAGTACTTC. This sequence encodes CASKIRGETQYF.

This clonotype was recorded at least ten times. The gene calls are TRBV19 and TRBJ2-3; no clear D. The ends were cut back, 1 base at V and 5 bases at J, with 13 bases in the middle. The CDR3 is made up of 15 amino acids. Germline CDR1 and CDR2: LNHDA and SQIVND (reference sequence). In nucleotides, the CDR3 is TGTGCCAGTAGTATAGTAGGGTTGGGTGGAGATACGCAGTATTTT. Translation: CASSIVGLGGDTQYF.

This chain connects TRBV7-2 to TRBJ2-3; 13 bases map to TRBD2. The CDR3 is 16 residues long. Germline assignment: CDR1 SGHTA and CDR2 FQGNSA. With V trimmed by 5 bases and J by 3 bases, 5 bases remained unmatched. As DNA, the CDR3 is TGTGCCAGCAGCCGCGGACTAGCGGGGGAGACAGATACGCAGTATTTT. Translated, it gives CASSRGLAGETDTQYF. Full variable domain (outside the CDR3, taken from reference TRBV7-2 and TRBJ2-3): GAGVSQSPSNKVTEKGKDVELRCDPISGHTALYWYRQSLGQGLEFLIYFQGNSAPDKSGLPSDRFSAERTGGSVSTLTIQRTQQEDSAVYLCASSRGLAGETDTQYFGPGTRLTVL.

By share of the sample, this clonotype is medium-sized. This chain joins TRBV20-1 and TRBJ2-5; 7 bases line up with TRBD2. The junction had 15 bases not matched to a gene; V was cut back by 1 base and J by 4 bases. Germline-derived CDR1 and CDR2 are DFQATT and SNEGSKA (reference sequence). CDR3 size: 17 residues. The CDR3 loop is CSARGEGGGKPRETQYF. CDR3 bases: TGCAGTGCTAGAGGGGAGGGAGGCGGGAAACCCCGAGAGACCCAGTACTTC.

This clonotype was recorded many times. The V call is TRBV5-1, the J call TRBJ1-4; 8 bases line up with TRBD1. The CDR3 contains 14 residues. V trimming: 4 bases; J trimming: 8 bases; junction bases outside the gene matches: 7. Germline CDR1 reads SGHRS; CDR2 reads YFSETQ. This CDR3 reads CASSQTGTGEKLFF. As DNA, the CDR3 is TGCGCCAGCAGCCAGACAGGGACAGGAGAAAAACTGTTTTTT.

This clonotype has at least ten counts. The gene calls are TRBV6-5 and TRBJ2-5, with a weak D call TRBD2 (7 bases). The germline CDR1 and CDR2 sequences are MNHEY and SVGAGI. Deletions cut 4 bases from V and 8 bases from J, with 23 bases between. The CDR3 length is 16 residues. The CDR3 here is CASSFLGGGHRRTQYF. DNA for the CDR3: TGTGCCAGCAGTTTCCTAGGCGGGGGCCACCGGCGAACCCAGTACTTC.

By share of the sample, this clonotype is medium-sized (0.01 to 0.1%). The chain employs TRBV11-2 and TRBJ2-5; D not certain. Per the germline V gene, CDR1 is SGHAT and CDR2 is FQNNGV. Trimming removed 5 bases from V and 3 bases from J, with 10 bases in between. There are 13 residues in the CDR3. The CDR3 DNA sequence: TGTGCCAGCAGCCCCAGCCCCGAAGAGACCCAGTACTTC. The encoded protein is CASSPSPEETQYF. Based on the CDR3 plus reference TRBV11-2 and TRBJ2-5, the full variable domain is EAGVAQSPRYKIIEKRQSVAFWCNPISGHATLYWYQQILGQGPKLLIQFQNNGVVDDSQLPKDRFSAERLKGVDSTLKIQPAKLEDSAVYLCASSPSPEETQYFGPGTRLLVL.

In the case of this clonotype: One junction end disagrees with the germline gene, perhaps due to a read error. This chain links TRBV3-1 with TRBJ2-6; 9 nucleotides line up with TRBD1. The CDR3 runs 20 residues. The germline V gene encodes CDR1 LGHDT and CDR2 YNNKEL (reference sequence). In nucleotides, the CDR3 is TGTGTCAGCAGCCAAGACTCCCGACAGGGGGGAATCTCTGGGGCCAACGTCCTGACTTTC. Amino acid sequence: CVSSQDSRQGGISGANVLTF.

This clonotype was detected ten times or more. The DNA is omitted, as the CDR3 cannot be located on it reliably, and the CDR3 follows TCRdb's listing. J is TRBJ1-5 and V is TRBV12-3 or TRBV12-4. A total of 11 residues make up the CDR3, ends included. CDR3 protein: CASSRAGPQHF.

This clonotype has at least ten counts. CDR3 amino acids: CASFRDRGEQYF. In DNA, the CDR3 is TGTGCCAGCTTCCGGGACAGGGGCGAGCAGTACTTC. The chain employs TRBV28 and TRBJ2-7; 10 nucleotides agree with TRBD1. From germline, CDR1 is MDHEN and CDR2 SYDVKM. V dropped 8 bases and J dropped 6; count of bases not matched to a gene: 4. This CDR3 is 12 amino acids long.

Ten or more counts support this clonotype. CDR3 bases: TGTGCCAGCTCACCAGGGACAGCCCACTATGGCTACACCTTC. Its translation is CASSPGTAHYGYTF. The rearrangement joins TRBV18 to TRBJ1-2, with TRBD1 identical over 7 bases. The J segment lost 3 bases and the V segment lost 2 bases, leaving 3 bases of the junction unmatched. Germline V gene data show CDR1 as KGHSH and CDR2 as LQKENI. This CDR3 contains 14 residues.

In its sample, this clonotype ranks as medium-sized (0.01 to 0.1%). The gene calls are TRBV15 and TRBJ1-4, with a tentative D call TRBD1 (6 bases). Trimming took off 6 bases at V and 6 bases at J, with 14 bases between the two ends. The CDR3 extends over 14 amino acids. The germline CDR1 and CDR2 sequences are LNHNV and YYDKDF (reference sequence). The CDR3 is CATSSGEGDEKLFF. Written as DNA, the CDR3 is TGTGCCACCAGTTCAGGGGAGGGTGATGAAAAACTGTTTTTT. Combining the CDR3 with reference TRBV15 and TRBJ1-4 gives the whole variable domain DAMVIQNPRYQVTQFGKPVTLSCSQTLNHNVMYWYQQKSSQAPKLLFHYYDKDFNNEADTPDNFQSRRPNTSFCFLDIRSPGLGDTAMYLCATSSGEGDEKLFFGSGTQLSVL.

This clonotype was recorded a few times. The V and J genes are TRBV24-1 and TRBJ2-5; D remains ambiguous. V dropped 3 bases and J dropped 7 bases, with 8 bases sitting between them. Per germline, CDR1 KGHDR and CDR2 SFDVKD. The CDR3 length is 12 residues. The CDR3 is CATSDPVGTQYF. The CDR3, as DNA: TGTGCCACCAGTGATCCCGTGGGGACCCAGTACTTC.

This clonotype has ten or more counts. At one of its ends the junction is not consistent with the germline gene, which may arise from a read error. V usage is TRBV10-3 and J usage is TRBJ1-2; D possibly corresponds to TRBD1 (5 bases). Germline values: CDR1 ENHRY, CDR2 SYGVKD. The CDR3 is 13 residues long. The CDR3 here is CAISESGTDESSF. The CDR3 DNA follows: TGTGCCATCAGTGAGTCCGGGACGGACGAAAGCTCCTTC.

This clonotype occurred many times. The rearrangement joins TRBV9 to TRBJ2-1; TRBD2 is a possible D gene (7 bases). This CDR3 spans 15 amino acids. CDR1 SGDLS and CDR2 YYNGEE come from the germline V gene. The V and J ends lost 5 bases and 5 bases respectively, with 17 bases between them. CDR3 in DNA: TGTGCCAGCAGTAAACCGGGGGGCAGGCACAATGAGCAGTTCTTC. Protein sequence: CASSKPGGRHNEQFF.

At least ten counts were recorded for this clonotype. The CDR3 sequence: CASSAGRTSNEKLFF. CDR3 nucleotides: TGTGCCAGCTCAGCTGGACGGACTTCCAATGAAAAACTGTTTTTT. This chain links TRBV18 with TRBJ1-4, with D hard to call. The CDR3 is 15 amino acids. Germline V gene lookup returns CDR1 KGHSH and CDR2 LQKENI. The V end was cut by 5 bases, the J end by 5 bases, with 15 bases between.

The chain links TRBV10-3 to TRBJ1-5; TRBD1 aligns across 7 bases. Germline lookup yields CDR1 ENHRY and CDR2 SYGVKD. V lost 8 bases to trimming and J lost 3 bases; unmatched junction nucleotides: 7. This CDR3 has 14 amino acids. The CDR3 nucleotides are TGTGCCATCGGTACAGGGGACCTCAATCAGCCCCAGCATTTT. It is translated as CAIGTGDLNQPQHF.

This clonotype was seen repeatedly, ten times or more. The chain employs TRBV4-1 and TRBJ1-1; TRBD1 might be the D (5 bases). CDR3 length equals 16 residues. The germline V gene has CDR1 MGHRA and CDR2 YSYEKL. With 2 bases removed from V and 3 bases from J, the gap between germline ends came to 16 bases. The CDR3 loop is CASSQPRVGGDTEAFF. CDR3 nucleotide sequence: TGCGCCAGCAGCCAACCCCGGGTTGGGGGGGACACTGAAGCTTTCTTT.